This T cell receptor beta chain was identified in a study of a mutant IDH1 vaccine in newly diagnosed glioma. As for the study in general: Patients previously underwent radiotherapy, temozolomide, or both, and most underwent both.

Time point given: week 23, last vaccination. With topical imiquimod, each dose of the vaccine consisted of 300 ug of mutant IDH1 20-mer peptide. This clone was detected only a few times. Its antigen is unknown. The study's findings and limits: Of all patients, around 94% showed vaccine-induced immune responses.

This CDR3 is built from 13 residues. V shed 6 bases and J shed 7 bases, with 13 bases lying between them. Per the germline V gene, CDR1 is MNHGY and CDR2 is SAAAGT. Only in-frame clones appear in the TCRdb table, and some are missing; sequencing was by immunoSEQ multiplex PCR. The table shows some 60,000 clones, with 75% to 90% occurring only once. The sequence was collected from a man aged 35 to 55 with glioma. This chain joins TRBV6-8 and TRBJ1-5, with D tentatively TRBD1 (5 bases). Source: PBMCs, taken from a glioma patient whose treatment included an IDH1 peptide vaccine. The CDR3 DNA sequence: TGTGCCAGCAGAGGGACCGAAGGCCAGCCCCAGCATTTT. This gives the protein CASRGTEGQPQHF.